A selection of T cell receptor beta chains follows, all from one sample in a study of blood T cell repertoires in COVID-19. Only in-frame clones appear in the TCRdb table, and some are missing; sequencing was by immunoSEQ multiplex PCR. The table records a few hundred thousand clones, more than 85% of them present only once. The material sequenced was PBMCs or T cells enriched from blood (not recorded which). The receptors were sampled from a woman aged 30 to 39 who had recovered from COVID-19. Both conserved end residues are part of each CDR3. The D gene is left open where the match is weak.

v_call | d_call | cdr3_aa
TRBV20-1 | TRBD1 | CSASKGQKETQYF
TRBV9 | TRBD1 | CASSVALTGGTDTQYF
TRBV3-1/TRBV3-2 | TRBD1 | CASSPSGTGGMETQYF
TRBV2 | . | CASSPSSVYNEQFF
TRBV7-9 | . | CASRVEFRGETQYF
TRBV9 | TRBD1 | CASSVGGTGGVLITDTQYF
TRBV7-9 | . | CASSPDSLVGYTF
TRBV4-1 | TRBD2 | CASSRGVAGGIETQYF
TRBV4-1 | TRBD1 | CASSQETGGKSDTQYF
TRBV7-2 | . | CASSPQPAPPSGTF
TRBV2 | TRBD1 | CASRGTGDSTDTQYF
TRBV6-6 | . | CASSYSRGGTNEKLFF
TRBV7-2 | . | CASRLNWIISTDTQYF
TRBV28 | . | CASSSIYEQYF
TRBV7-9 | TRBD1 | CASSPIPLDRAAYGYTF
TRBV28 | . | CATNLAGVYGYTF
TRBV27 | . | CASSLLGGYYGYTF
TRBV11-1 | . | CASSPPGQGYGYTF
TRBV19 | . | CASRSGGPNTGELFF
TRBV3-1/TRBV3-2 | TRBD2 | CASSPSGGAWLEQYF
TRBV5-1 | . | CASSFSQNTEAFF
TRBV5-1 | TRBD1 | CASSLDPGTGRNTIYF
TRBV5-1 | . | CASRSGQSWEKLFF